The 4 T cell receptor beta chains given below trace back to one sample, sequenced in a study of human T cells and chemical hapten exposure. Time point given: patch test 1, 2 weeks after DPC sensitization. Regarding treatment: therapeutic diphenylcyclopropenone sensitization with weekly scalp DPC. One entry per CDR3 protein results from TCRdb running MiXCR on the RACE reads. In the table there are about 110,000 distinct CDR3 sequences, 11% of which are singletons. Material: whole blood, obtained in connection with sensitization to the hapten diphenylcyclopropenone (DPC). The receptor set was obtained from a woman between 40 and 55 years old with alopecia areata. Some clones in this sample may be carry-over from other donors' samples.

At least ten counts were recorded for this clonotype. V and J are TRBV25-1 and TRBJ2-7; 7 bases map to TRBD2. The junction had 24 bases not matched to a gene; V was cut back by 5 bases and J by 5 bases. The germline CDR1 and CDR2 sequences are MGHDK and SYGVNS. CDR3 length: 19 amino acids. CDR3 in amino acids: CASSWQGGTGRGLPHEQYF. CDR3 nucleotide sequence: TGTGCCAGCAGTTGGCAGGGAGGGACGGGTCGTGGGCTACCCCACGAGCAGTACTTC.

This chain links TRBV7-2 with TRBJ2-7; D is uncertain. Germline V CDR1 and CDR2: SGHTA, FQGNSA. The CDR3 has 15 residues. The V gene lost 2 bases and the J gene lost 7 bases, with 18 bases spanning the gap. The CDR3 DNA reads TGTGCCAGCAGCTTATATGGCGGTGCCCCTTCGGAGCAGTACTTC. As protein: CASSLYGGAPSEQYF.

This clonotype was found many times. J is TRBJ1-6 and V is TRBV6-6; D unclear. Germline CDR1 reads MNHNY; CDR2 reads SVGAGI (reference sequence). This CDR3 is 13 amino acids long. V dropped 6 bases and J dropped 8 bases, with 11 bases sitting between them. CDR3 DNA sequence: TGTGCCAGCAGCACCGACTGGGATTCACCCCTCCACTTT. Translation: CASSTDWDSPLHF.

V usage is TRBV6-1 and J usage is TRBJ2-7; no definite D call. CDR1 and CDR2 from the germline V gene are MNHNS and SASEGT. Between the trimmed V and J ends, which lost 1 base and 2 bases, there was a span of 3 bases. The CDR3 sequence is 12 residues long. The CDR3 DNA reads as TGTGCCAGCAGTGAAGGGCCCTACGAGCAGTACTTC. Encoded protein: CASSEGPYEQYF.